This TCR beta chain emerged from a study of early T cells in non-severe SARS-CoV-2 infection. About the research overall: Sequencing of unsorted whole blood was done on bulk RNA, leaving chains unpaired. Study outcomes and limitations: Matches to VDJdb favored anti-spike CD8 responses and missed private and CD4 specificities.

The germline V gene has CDR1 ENHRY and CDR2 SYGVKD. The CDR3 has 14 residues. V lost 4 bases and J lost 1; bases outside the gene matches: 2. This clonotype has just a few counts. What it binds is unknown. Individually, cDNA molecules had unique molecular identifiers attached to them. TCRdb re-derived calls from the 5' RACE reads in MiXCR, one entry per CDR3 protein. The repertoire has around 77,000 distinct CDR3 sequences, roughly an eighth of them found once; the top ten carry roughly a sixth. The receptor was isolated from an adult who was a healthcare worker with PCR-confirmed SARS-CoV-2 infection or an uninfected control (not recorded which). The donor label of this sample is uncertain. The chain is built from TRBV10-3 and TRBJ2-7; 9 positions agree with TRBD2. Here the sequenced sample was whole blood, taken at baseline. The CDR3 loop is CAISGGLASYEQYF. Here the CDR3 DNA reads TGTGCCATCAGTGGGGGACTAGCTTCCTACGAGCAGTACTTC.